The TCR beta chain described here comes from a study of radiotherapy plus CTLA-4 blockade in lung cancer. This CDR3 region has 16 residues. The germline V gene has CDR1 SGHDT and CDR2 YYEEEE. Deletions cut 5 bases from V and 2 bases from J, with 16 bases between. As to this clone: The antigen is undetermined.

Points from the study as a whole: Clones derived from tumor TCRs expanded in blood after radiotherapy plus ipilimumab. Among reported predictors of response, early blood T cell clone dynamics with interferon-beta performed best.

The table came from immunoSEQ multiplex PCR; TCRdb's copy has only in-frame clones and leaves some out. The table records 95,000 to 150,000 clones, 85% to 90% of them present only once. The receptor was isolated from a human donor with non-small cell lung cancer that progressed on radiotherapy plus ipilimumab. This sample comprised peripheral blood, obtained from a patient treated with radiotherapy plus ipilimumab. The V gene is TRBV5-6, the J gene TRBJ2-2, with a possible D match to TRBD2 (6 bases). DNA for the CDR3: TGTGCCAGCAGGACGATTAGCGGTACCAACACCGGGGAGCTGTTTTTT. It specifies CASRTISGTNTGELFF.